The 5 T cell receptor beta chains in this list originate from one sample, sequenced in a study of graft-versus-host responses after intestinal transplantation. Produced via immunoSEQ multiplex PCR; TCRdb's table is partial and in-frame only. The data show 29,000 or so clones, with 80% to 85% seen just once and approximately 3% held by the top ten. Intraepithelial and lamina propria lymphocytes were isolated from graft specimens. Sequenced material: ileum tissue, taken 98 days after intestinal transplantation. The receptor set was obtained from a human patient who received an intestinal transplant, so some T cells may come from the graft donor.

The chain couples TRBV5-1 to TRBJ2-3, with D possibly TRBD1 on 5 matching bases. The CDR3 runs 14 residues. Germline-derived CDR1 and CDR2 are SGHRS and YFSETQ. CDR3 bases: TGCGCTTCAGGGTTGGGCCCTTCCACAGATACGCAGTATTTT. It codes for CASGLGPSTDTQYF.

The CDR3 nucleotides are TGCGCCAGCAGCCAAGAAGCGGGTACAAGAGGCTACGAGCAGTACTTC. Translated, it gives CASSQEAGTRGYEQYF. The gene calls are TRBV4-1 and TRBJ2-7; D is perhaps TRBD2 (6 bases). Germline V lookup: CDR1 MGHRA, CDR2 YSYEKL. V was shortened by 0 bases and J by 3 bases, with 15 bases between the two germline ends. The CDR3 totals 16 residues.

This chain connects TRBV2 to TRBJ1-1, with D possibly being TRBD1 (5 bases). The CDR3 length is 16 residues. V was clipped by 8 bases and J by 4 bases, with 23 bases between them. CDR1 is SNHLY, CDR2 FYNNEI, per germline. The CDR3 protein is CASCRPGTGPVTEAFF. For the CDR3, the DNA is TGTGCCAGCTGTCGTCCCGGGACGGGGCCGGTCACTGAAGCTTTCTTT.

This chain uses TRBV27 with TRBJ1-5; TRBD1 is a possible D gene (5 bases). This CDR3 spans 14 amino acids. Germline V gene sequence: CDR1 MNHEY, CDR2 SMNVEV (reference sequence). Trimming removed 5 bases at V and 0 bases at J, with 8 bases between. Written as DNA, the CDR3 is TGTGCCAGCAGTCGACAGTATAGCAATCAGCCCCAGCATTTT. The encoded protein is CASSRQYSNQPQHF.

CDR3 residues: CASGLRSNQPQHF. The CDR3 nucleotides are TGTGCTAGTGGTTTGCGAAGCAATCAGCCCCAGCATTTT. This sequence joins TRBV12-5 and TRBJ1-5; D is undetermined. This CDR3 comprises 13 residues. The V end was cut by 2 bases, the J end by 1 base, with 3 bases between. Germline assignment: CDR1 LGHNT and CDR2 FRNRAP.